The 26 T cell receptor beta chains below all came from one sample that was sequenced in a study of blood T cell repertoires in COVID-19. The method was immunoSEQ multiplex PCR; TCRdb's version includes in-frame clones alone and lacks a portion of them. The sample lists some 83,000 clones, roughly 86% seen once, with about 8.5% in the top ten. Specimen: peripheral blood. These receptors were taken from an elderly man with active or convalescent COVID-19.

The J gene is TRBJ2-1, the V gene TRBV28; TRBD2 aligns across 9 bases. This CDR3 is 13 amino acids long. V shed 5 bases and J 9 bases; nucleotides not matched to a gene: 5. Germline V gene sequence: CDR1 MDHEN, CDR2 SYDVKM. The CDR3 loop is CASSLAGLGEQFF. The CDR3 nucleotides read TGTGCCAGCAGTCTAGCGGGGCTAGGTGAGCAGTTCTTC.

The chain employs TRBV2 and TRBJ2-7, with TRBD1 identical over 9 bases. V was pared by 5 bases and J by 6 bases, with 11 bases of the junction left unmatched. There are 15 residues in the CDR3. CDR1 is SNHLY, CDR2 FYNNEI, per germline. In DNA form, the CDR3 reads TGTGCCAGCAGTCGAACAGGGGGCGCGACCCGCGAGCAGTACGTC. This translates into CASSRTGGATREQYV.

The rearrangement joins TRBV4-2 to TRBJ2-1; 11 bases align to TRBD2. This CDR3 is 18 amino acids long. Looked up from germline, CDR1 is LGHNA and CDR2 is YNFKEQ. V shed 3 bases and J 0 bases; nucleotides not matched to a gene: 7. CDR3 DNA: TGTGCCAGCAGCCAGCTAGCGGGGGGATACAGCTCCTACAATGAGCAGTTCTTC. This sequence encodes CASSQLAGGYSSYNEQFF.

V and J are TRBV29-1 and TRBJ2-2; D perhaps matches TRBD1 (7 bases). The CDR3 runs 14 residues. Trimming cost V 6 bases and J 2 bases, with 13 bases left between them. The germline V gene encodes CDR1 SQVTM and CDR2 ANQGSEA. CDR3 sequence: CSVGGQTNTGELFF. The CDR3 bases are TGCAGCGTCGGGGGACAGACCAACACCGGGGAGCTGTTTTTT.

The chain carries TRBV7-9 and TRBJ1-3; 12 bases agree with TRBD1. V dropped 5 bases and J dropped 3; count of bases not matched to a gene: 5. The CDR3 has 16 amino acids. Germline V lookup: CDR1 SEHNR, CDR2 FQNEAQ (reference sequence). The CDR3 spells CASSMWDRGLGNTIYF. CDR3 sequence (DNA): TGTGCCAGCAGCATGTGGGACAGGGGGCTTGGAAACACCATATATTTT.

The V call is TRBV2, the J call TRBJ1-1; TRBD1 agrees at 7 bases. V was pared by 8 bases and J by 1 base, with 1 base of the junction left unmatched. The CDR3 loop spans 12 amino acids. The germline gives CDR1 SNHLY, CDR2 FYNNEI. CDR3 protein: CASHRGNTEAFF. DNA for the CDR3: TGTGCCAGCCACAGGGGGAACACTGAAGCTTTCTTT.

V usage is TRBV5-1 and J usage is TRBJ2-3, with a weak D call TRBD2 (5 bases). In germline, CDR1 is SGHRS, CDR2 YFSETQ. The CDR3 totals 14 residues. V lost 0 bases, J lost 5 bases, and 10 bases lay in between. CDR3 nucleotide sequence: TGCGCCAGCAGCTTGGACAGCGGAAGAGATACGCAGTATTTT. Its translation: CASSLDSGRDTQYF.

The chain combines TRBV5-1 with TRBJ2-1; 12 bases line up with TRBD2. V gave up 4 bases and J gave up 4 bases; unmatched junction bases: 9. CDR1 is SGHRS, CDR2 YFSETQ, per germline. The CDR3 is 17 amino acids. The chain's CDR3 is CASSPPGLAGQYNEQFF. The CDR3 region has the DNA TGCGCCAGCAGCCCCCCGGGACTAGCGGGCCAGTACAATGAGCAGTTCTTC.

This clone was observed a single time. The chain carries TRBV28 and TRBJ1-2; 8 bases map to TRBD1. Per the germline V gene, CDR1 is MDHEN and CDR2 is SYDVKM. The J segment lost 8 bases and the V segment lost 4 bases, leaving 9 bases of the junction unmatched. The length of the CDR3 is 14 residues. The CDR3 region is CASSSQDRAGGYTF. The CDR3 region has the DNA TGTGCCAGCAGTTCCCAGGACAGGGCGGGCGGCTACACCTTC.

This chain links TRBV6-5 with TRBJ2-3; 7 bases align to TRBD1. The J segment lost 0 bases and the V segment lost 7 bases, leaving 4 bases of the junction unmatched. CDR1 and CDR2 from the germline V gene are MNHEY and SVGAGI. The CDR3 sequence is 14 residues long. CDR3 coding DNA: TGTGCCAGCACTCGGGACAGAAGCACAGATACGCAGTATTTT. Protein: CASTRDRSTDTQYF.

CDR3 region: CASSIDRTGRALSGNTIYF. The DNA for the CDR3 is TGTGCCAGTAGTATAGATCGGACTGGACGCGCGCTCTCTGGAAACACCATATATTTT. V gene TRBV19 combines with J gene TRBJ1-3, with D unresolved. The CDR3 consists of 19 residues. V was cut by 0 bases and J by 0 bases, with 18 bases left in between. The germline gives CDR1 LNHDA, CDR2 SQIVND (reference sequence).

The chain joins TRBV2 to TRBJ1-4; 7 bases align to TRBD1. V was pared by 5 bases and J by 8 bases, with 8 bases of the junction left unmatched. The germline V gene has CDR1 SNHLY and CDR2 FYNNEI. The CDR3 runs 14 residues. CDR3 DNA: TGTGCCAGCAGTCCCGACAGGGCCCACGAAAAACTGTTTTTT. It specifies CASSPDRAHEKLFF.

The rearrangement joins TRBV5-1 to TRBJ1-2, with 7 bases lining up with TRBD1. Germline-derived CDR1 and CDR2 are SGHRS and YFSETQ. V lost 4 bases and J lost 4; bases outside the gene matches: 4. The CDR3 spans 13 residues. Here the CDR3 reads CASSVTGLYGYTF. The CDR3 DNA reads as TGCGCCAGCAGCGTGACAGGGCTCTATGGCTACACCTTC.

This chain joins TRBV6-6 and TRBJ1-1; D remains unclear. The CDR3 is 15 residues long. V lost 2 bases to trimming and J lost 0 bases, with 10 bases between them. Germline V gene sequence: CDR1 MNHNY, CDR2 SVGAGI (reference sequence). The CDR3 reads CASSYNGQLNTEAFF. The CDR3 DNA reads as TGTGCCAGCAGTTACAATGGGCAATTGAACACTGAAGCTTTCTTT.

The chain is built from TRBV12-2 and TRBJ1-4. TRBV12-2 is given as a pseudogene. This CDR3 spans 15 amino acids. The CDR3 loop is CASRQVGGNNEKLFF. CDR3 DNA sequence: TGTGCAAGTCGCCAAGTCGGGGGAAATAATGAAAAACTGTTTTTT.

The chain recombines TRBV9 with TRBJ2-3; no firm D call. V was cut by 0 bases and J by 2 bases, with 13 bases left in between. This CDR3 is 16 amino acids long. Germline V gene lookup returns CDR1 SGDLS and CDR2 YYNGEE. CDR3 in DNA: TGTGCCAGCAGCGTAGGGCGGTCGCTATACACAGATACGCAGTATTTT. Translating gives CASSVGRSLYTDTQYF.

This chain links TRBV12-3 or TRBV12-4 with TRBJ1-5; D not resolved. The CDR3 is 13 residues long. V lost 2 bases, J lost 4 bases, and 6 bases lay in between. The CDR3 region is CASSLQENQPQHF. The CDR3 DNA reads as TGTGCCAGCAGTTTACAGGAAAATCAGCCCCAGCATTTT.

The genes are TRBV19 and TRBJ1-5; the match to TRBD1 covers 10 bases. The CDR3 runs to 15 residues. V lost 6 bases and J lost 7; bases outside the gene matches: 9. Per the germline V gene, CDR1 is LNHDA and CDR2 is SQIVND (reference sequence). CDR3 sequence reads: CASSPGQGRWQPQHF. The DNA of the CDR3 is TGTGCCAGTAGCCCGGGACAGGGGAGATGGCAGCCCCAGCATTTT.

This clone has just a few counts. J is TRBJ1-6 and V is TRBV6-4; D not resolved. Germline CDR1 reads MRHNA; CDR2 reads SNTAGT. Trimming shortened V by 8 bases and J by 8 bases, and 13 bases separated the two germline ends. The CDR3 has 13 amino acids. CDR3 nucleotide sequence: TGTGCCAGCGCGGGAACGATGGATTCACCCCTCCACTTT. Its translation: CASAGTMDSPLHF.

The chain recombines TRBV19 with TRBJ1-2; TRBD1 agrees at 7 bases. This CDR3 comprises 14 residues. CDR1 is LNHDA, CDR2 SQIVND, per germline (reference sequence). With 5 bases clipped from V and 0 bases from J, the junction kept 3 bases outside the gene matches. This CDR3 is CASSAQGSNYGYTF. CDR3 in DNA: TGTGCCAGTAGTGCACAGGGGTCTAACTATGGCTACACCTTC.

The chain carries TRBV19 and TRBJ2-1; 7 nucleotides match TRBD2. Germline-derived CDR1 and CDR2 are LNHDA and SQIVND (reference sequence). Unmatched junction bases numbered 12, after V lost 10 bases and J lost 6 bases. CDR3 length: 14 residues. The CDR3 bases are TGTGCCACCTCCGGGGGACTAATGAGCAATGAGCAGTTCTTC. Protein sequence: CATSGGLMSNEQFF.

Here the CDR3 DNA reads TGTGCCAGCAGTGGTACCAACAGGGGGGGCTCCTACAATGAGCAGTTCTTC. Its translation is CASSGTNRGGSYNEQFF. V is TRBV6-1 and J is TRBJ2-1; tentatively, D is TRBD1 (8 bases). Germline V gene sequence: CDR1 MNHNS, CDR2 SASEGT. CDR3 length: 17 amino acids. V was shortened by 4 bases and J by 0 bases, with 16 bases between the two germline ends.

CDR3 in amino acids: CASSLGLAGPYEQYV. In nucleotides, the CDR3 is TGCGCCAGCAGCTTGGGCCTAGCGGGGCCTTACGAGCAGTACGTC. This rearrangement joins TRBV5-1 to TRBJ2-7; 9 bases are a match to TRBD2. Germline V gene data show CDR1 as SGHRS and CDR2 as YFSETQ. V gave up 0 bases and J gave up 4 bases; unmatched junction bases: 5. The CDR3 is 15 residues long.

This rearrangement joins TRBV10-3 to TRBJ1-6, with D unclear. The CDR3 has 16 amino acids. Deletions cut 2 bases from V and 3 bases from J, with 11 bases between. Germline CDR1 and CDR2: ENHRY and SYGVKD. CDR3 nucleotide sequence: TGTGCCATCAGTGAGGGTGGGCAGTTCTATAATTCACCCCTCCACTTT. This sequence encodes CAISEGGQFYNSPLHF.

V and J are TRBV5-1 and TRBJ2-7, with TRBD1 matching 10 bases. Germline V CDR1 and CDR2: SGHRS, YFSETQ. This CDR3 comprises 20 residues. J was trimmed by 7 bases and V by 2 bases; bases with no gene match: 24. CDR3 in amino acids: CASSFEETSFRDRGPWEQYV. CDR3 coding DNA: TGCGCCAGCAGCTTCGAAGAAACATCGTTCCGGGACAGGGGACCCTGGGAGCAGTACGTC.

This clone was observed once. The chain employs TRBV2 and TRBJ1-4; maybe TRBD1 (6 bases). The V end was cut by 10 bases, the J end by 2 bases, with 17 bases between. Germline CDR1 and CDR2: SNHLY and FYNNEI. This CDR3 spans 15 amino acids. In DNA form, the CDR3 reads TGTGCCACCACACAGGGCAGGGGTACTAATGAAAAACTGTTTTTT. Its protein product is CATTQGRGTNEKLFF.